The 20 T cell receptor beta chains below were found in one sample sequenced in a study of blood T cell repertoires in COVID-19. Sequenced by immunoSEQ multiplex PCR; TCRdb stores in-frame clones only, minus some. The data contain some 300,000 clones, 85% to 90% of them singletons. The sample was PBMCs or T cells enriched from blood (not recorded which). These receptor sequences come from a man aged 25 to 45 who had recovered from COVID-19.

The CDR3 region has the DNA TGTGCCAGCAGTTTAAAGCAGAACACTGAAGCTTTCTTT. Its translation is CASSLKQNTEAFF. This sequence joins TRBV12-3 or TRBV12-4 and TRBJ1-1; D call uncertain. V lost 2 bases to trimming and J lost 1 base, with 5 bases between them. The CDR3 has 13 amino acids.

This clone was counted only a few times. Other DNA variants within this sample encode the same CDR3. The V and J genes are TRBV28 and TRBJ2-7, with TRBD1 identical over 8 bases. The V and J ends lost 5 bases and 4 bases, in that order; junction bases with no gene match: 1. The CDR3 length is 12 residues. The V gene's germline CDR1 is MDHEN and CDR2 SYDVKM. The CDR3 bases are TGTGCCAGCAGTCGGACAGGGTACGAGCAGTACTTC. It is translated as CASSRTGYEQYF.

The chain couples TRBV30 to TRBJ1-3; 7 nucleotides match TRBD1. This CDR3 region has 14 residues. Trimming took 4 bases from V and 2 from J; bases not matched to a gene: 5. The germline V gene has CDR1 GTSNPN and CDR2 SVGIG (reference sequence). The CDR3 DNA reads TGTGCCTGGACAAGCGGACAGGCTGGAAACACCATATATTTT. Residues: CAWTSGQAGNTIYF. Supplemented by reference TRBV30 and TRBJ1-3, the full variable domain reads SQTIHQWPATLVQPVGSPLSLECTVEGTSNPNLYWYRQAAGRGLQLLFYSVGIGQISSEVPQNLSASRPQDRQFILSSKKLLLSDSGFYLCAWTSGQAGNTIYFGEGSWLTVV.

This chain links TRBV5-1 with TRBJ1-1; a weak D match, TRBD1 (6 bases). The CDR3 is made up of 15 amino acids. From germline, CDR1 is SGHRS and CDR2 YFSETQ. Trimming removed 5 bases at V and 1 base at J, with 15 bases between. The CDR3 spells CASRKEGQPNTEAFF. The CDR3 bases are TGCGCCAGCAGGAAAGAAGGACAGCCGAACACTGAAGCTTTCTTT. The whole variable domain, remainder taken from reference TRBV5-1 and TRBJ1-1, is KAGVTQTPRYLIKTRGQQVTLSCSPISGHRSVSWYQQTPGQGLQFLFEYFSETQRNKGNFPGRFSGRQFSNSRSEMNVSTLELGDSALYLCASRKEGQPNTEAFFGQGTRLTVV.

The rearrangement joins TRBV5-4 to TRBJ2-5, with 7 bases that match TRBD2. This CDR3 contains 15 residues. Trimming took 1 base from V and 2 from J; bases not matched to a gene: 5. Germline CDR1 reads SGHNT; CDR2 reads YYREEE (reference sequence). The chain's CDR3 is CASSLSGGGQETQYF. The CDR3 DNA sequence: TGTGCCAGCAGCTTGTCAGGCGGGGGACAAGAGACCCAGTACTTC.

The V and J genes are TRBV5-6 and TRBJ1-6; TRBD1 agrees at 12 bases. CDR3 size: 15 residues. The germline CDR1 and CDR2 sequences are SGHDT and YYEEEE. V lost 6 bases, J lost 9 bases, and 7 bases stayed unmatched. This chain's CDR3 is CASTLGTGGVSPLHF. The CDR3 DNA follows: TGTGCCAGCACCCTCGGGACAGGGGGCGTTTCACCCCTCCACTTT.

V usage is TRBV7-9 and J usage is TRBJ2-3; TRBD2 matches 9 bases. CDR1 is SEHNR, CDR2 FQNEAQ, per germline (reference sequence). This CDR3 is built from 15 residues. V shed 7 bases, J shed 4 bases, and the junction held 9 bases outside the gene matches. The CDR3 nucleotides read TGTGCCAGCACGGCGGGGGCGGGAGGGCCAGATACGCAGTATTTT. Its translation is CASTAGAGGPDTQYF.

The CDR3: CASSLGRTDGYTF. Written as DNA, the CDR3 is TGTGCCAGCAGCTTAGGTAGAACAGATGGCTACACCTTC. The genes are TRBV5-6 and TRBJ1-2, with D uncertain. Trimming left V 2 bases short and J 6 bases short, with 11 bases between. CDR3 length: 13 residues. Germline values: CDR1 SGHDT, CDR2 YYEEEE.

This rearrangement joins TRBV9 to TRBJ2-5, with 7 bases matching TRBD2. Germline loops: CDR1 SGDLS, CDR2 YYNGEE. J was trimmed by 1 base and V by 3 bases; bases with no gene match: 3. This CDR3 spans 14 amino acids. The CDR3 spells CASSARTSQETQYF. The CDR3 nucleotides are TGTGCCAGCAGCGCCCGGACTAGCCAAGAGACCCAGTACTTC.

The chain couples TRBV7-9 to TRBJ2-1; perhaps TRBD2 as D (6 bases). The CDR3 consists of 16 residues. Germline assignment: CDR1 SEHNR and CDR2 FQNEAQ (reference sequence). Trimming took off 4 bases at V and 2 bases at J, with 15 bases between the two ends. As DNA, the CDR3 is TGTGCCAGCAGCTCGGGACTGGCAGGCCCCTACAATGAGCAGTTCTTC. It encodes CASSSGLAGPYNEQFF. Looking up the rest from reference TRBV7-9 and TRBJ2-1 gives the full variable domain: DTGVSQNPRHKITKRGQNVTFRCDPISEHNRLYWYRQTLGQGPEFLTYFQNEAQLEKSRLLSDRFSAERPKGSFSTLEIQRTEQGDSAMYLCASSSGLAGPYNEQFFGPGTRLTVL.

V and J are TRBV24-1 and TRBJ1-1; D is undetermined. This CDR3 comprises 13 residues. Trimming removed 7 bases at V and 2 bases at J, with 10 bases between. Germline V lookup: CDR1 KGHDR, CDR2 SFDVKD. CDR3 DNA: TGTGCCACCAGGGGCAGAATTAACACTGAAGCTTTCTTT. Protein sequence: CATRGRINTEAFF.

V is TRBV5-1 and J is TRBJ2-5, with 8 bases lining up with TRBD1. The germline CDR1 and CDR2 sequences are SGHRS and YFSETQ. J gave up 4 bases and V 3 bases, and 5 bases lay outside the gene matches. This CDR3 is 14 amino acids long. The CDR3 reads CASSSSTGAETQYF. In DNA form, the CDR3 reads TGCGCCAGCAGCTCCTCGACAGGGGCAGAGACCCAGTACTTC.

In this sample, this clone turned up a few times. The chain has TRBV4-2 and TRBJ2-5; TRBD2 matches 7 bases. Per the germline V gene, CDR1 is LGHNA and CDR2 is YNFKEQ. There are 17 residues in the CDR3. Trimming removed 1 base from V and 1 base from J; junction bases left unmatched: 9. The CDR3 spells CASSQAVSGGSQETQYF. CDR3 nucleotides: TGTGCCAGCAGCCAAGCTGTGTCGGGAGGCAGCCAAGAGACCCAGTACTTC.

The V and J genes are TRBV2 and TRBJ1-6; D gene ambiguous. Germline V CDR1 and CDR2: SNHLY, FYNNEI. This CDR3 contains 16 residues. V was shortened by 3 bases and J by 4 bases, with 13 bases between the two germline ends. The CDR3 reads CASSDRDPSYNSPLHF. In DNA form, the CDR3 reads TGTGCCAGCAGTGATCGGGATCCCAGTTATAATTCACCCCTCCACTTT.

Only a few counts were recorded for this clone. The genes are TRBV10-3 and TRBJ2-4, with 11 bases fitting TRBD2. Trimming at V came to 3 bases and at J to 14 bases, leaving 3 bases not matched to a gene. There are 12 residues in the CDR3. The germline gives CDR1 ENHRY, CDR2 SYGVKD. The CDR3 DNA reads TGTGCCATCAGTGATGGTAGCGGGGGGGAGTACTTC. It codes for CAISDGSGGEYF.

J is TRBJ2-3 and V is TRBV29-1, with TRBD2 identical over 8 bases. The germline CDR1 and CDR2 sequences are SQVTM and ANQGSEA. The trim removed 4 bases at V and 4 bases at J, leaving 4 bases unmatched. CDR3 length: 13 amino acids. The CDR3 bases are TGCAGCGTTGCTCGGGGGGGCCCAGATACGCAGTATTTT. This sequence encodes CSVARGGPDTQYF.

The V gene is TRBV2, the J gene TRBJ2-5; tentatively, D is TRBD2 (5 bases). The CDR3 loop spans 13 amino acids. In germline, CDR1 is SNHLY, CDR2 FYNNEI. V dropped 10 bases and J dropped 2 bases, with 14 bases sitting between them. CDR3 region: CATQRNLQETQYF. In nucleotides, the CDR3 is TGTGCCACCCAGCGGAACCTACAAGAGACCCAGTACTTC. Using reference TRBV2 and TRBJ2-5 for the parts outside the CDR3, the full variable domain is EPEVTQTPSHQVTQMGQEVILRCVPISNHLYFYWYRQILGQKVEFLVSFYNNEISEKSEIFDDQFSVERPDGSNFTLKIRSTKLEDSAMYFCATQRNLQETQYFGPGTRLLVL.

This clone was seen once. The rearrangement links TRBV5-1 to TRBJ2-7; the match to TRBD1 covers 10 bases. J was trimmed by 5 bases and V by 3 bases; bases with no gene match: 8. CDR1 SGHRS and CDR2 YFSETQ come from the germline V gene. The length of the CDR3 is 15 residues. CDR3 sequence (DNA): TGCGCCAGCAGCTCGTCGGGACAGGGGTTCCACGAGCAGTACTTC. This encodes CASSSSGQGFHEQYF.

The chain joins TRBV7-9 to TRBJ2-2; D is perhaps TRBD2 (6 bases). This CDR3 has 18 amino acids. With 3 bases removed from V and 1 base from J, the gap between germline ends came to 18 bases. Germline V lookup: CDR1 SEHNR, CDR2 FQNEAQ (reference sequence). CDR3 DNA sequence: TGTGCCAGCAGCTTTTCCGTCGTGGGGCGGGAGAACACCGGGGAGCTGTTTTTT. Its translation is CASSFSVVGRENTGELFF.

For this clone: Other nucleotide sequences from this sample produce the same CDR3. This chain links TRBV5-1 with TRBJ1-2; D uncertain. The CDR3 spans 14 residues. Germline-derived CDR1 and CDR2 are SGHRS and YFSETQ. The V and J ends lost 0 bases and 0 bases respectively, with 6 bases between them. The CDR3 DNA follows: TGCGCCAGCAGCTTGGAACGAGCTAACTATGGCTACACCTTC. Translated, it gives CASSLERANYGYTF.